The 22 T cell receptor beta chains below all came from one sample that was sequenced in a study of blood T cells in healthy people across ages. The authors ran a second PCR of about 6 to 11 cycles using a sample-barcoded 5' primer and a J-beta primer mix. TCRdb used MiXCR to reprocess the 5' RACE reads, holding one entry per CDR3 protein. The sample carries fewer than 2 million distinct CDR3 sequences, around 42% recorded once. The sequencing sample was made of blood. These receptors were collected from a human donor in good health.

About this clonotype itself: A much larger clone differs from this one at a single base, so this may be a read error. The CDR3 loop is CATSWADTQYF. The CDR3, as DNA: TGTGCCACCAGCTGGGCAGATACGCAGTATTTT. The V call is TRBV24-1, the J call TRBJ2-3; D not resolved. Looked up from germline, CDR1 is KGHDR and CDR2 is SFDVKD. Trimming took off 7 bases at V and 4 bases at J, with 5 bases between the two ends. The CDR3 loop spans 11 amino acids.

CDR3 sequence reads: CASSTNVNTEAFF. CDR3 coding DNA: TGTGCCAGCAGCACAAACGTGAACACTGAAGCTTTCTTT. The V and J genes are TRBV7-9 and TRBJ1-1; D remains ambiguous. The CDR3 sequence is 13 residues long. Trimming took 5 bases from V and 0 from J, leaving 7 bases between them. The germline CDR1 and CDR2 sequences are SEHNR and FQNEAQ (reference sequence). Using reference TRBV7-9 and TRBJ1-1 for the parts outside the CDR3, the full variable domain is DTGVSQNPRHKITKRGQNVTFRCDPISEHNRLYWYRQTLGQGPEFLTYFQNEAQLEKSRLLSDRFSAERPKGSFSTLEIQRTEQGDSAMYLCASSTNVNTEAFFGQGTRLTVV.

The CDR3 is CSVEEGNRANYGYTF. In DNA, the CDR3 is TGCAGCGTTGAAGAGGGCAACCGGGCGAACTATGGCTACACCTTC. The genes are TRBV29-1 and TRBJ1-2; D remains unclear. With 0 bases removed from V and 2 bases from J, the gap between germline ends came to 13 bases. CDR1 and CDR2 from the germline V gene are SQVTM and ANQGSEA. There are 15 residues in the CDR3. Using reference TRBV29-1 and TRBJ1-2 for the parts outside the CDR3, the full variable domain is SAVISQKPSRDICQRGTSLTIQCQVDSQVTMMFWYRQQPGQSLTLIATANQGSEATYESGFVIDKFPISRPNLTFSTLTVSNMSPEDSSIYLCSVEEGNRANYGYTFGSGTRLTVV.

In this sample, this clonotype turned up once. V is TRBV13 and J is TRBJ1-1; D uncertain. Per the germline V gene, CDR1 is PRHDT and CDR2 is FYEKMQ (reference sequence). Trimming stripped 4 bases from V and 2 bases from J, with 8 bases between. The CDR3 has 13 amino acids. CDR3 DNA: TGTGCCAGCAGCTCGGACCACAACACTGAAGCTTTCTTT. Its translation is CASSSDHNTEAFF.

This clonotype has just a few counts. The chain links TRBV7-2 to TRBJ2-3; D remains ambiguous. Germline values: CDR1 SGHTA, CDR2 FQGNSA. The CDR3 has 15 residues. Deletions cut 2 bases from V and 1 base from J, with 10 bases between. CDR3 sequence reads: CASSLLSYRTDTQYF. DNA for the CDR3: TGTGCCAGCAGCTTATTGAGCTACCGCACAGATACGCAGTATTTT.

The CDR3: CASSQDWRFNSPLHF. CDR3 nucleotides: TGCGCCAGCAGCCAAGATTGGAGATTTAATTCACCCCTCCACTTT. The chain uses TRBV4-3 and TRBJ1-6; D not certain. The CDR3 contains 15 residues. Germline CDR1 reads LGHNA; CDR2 reads YSLEER. V was trimmed by 0 bases and J by 6 bases, leaving 9 bases between them.

The chain has TRBV7-2 and TRBJ2-1; 10 nucleotides line up with TRBD2. V shed 3 bases, J shed 10 bases, and the junction held 9 bases outside the gene matches. The CDR3 spans 15 residues. The V gene's germline CDR1 is SGHTA and CDR2 FQGNSA. The CDR3 DNA reads as TGTGCCAGCAGCTTCGCACCACTAGCGGGGCTCGAGCAGTTCTTC. This encodes CASSFAPLAGLEQFF.

The rearrangement joins TRBV7-9 to TRBJ2-7; 9 bases align to TRBD1. The junction had 9 bases not matched to a gene; V was cut back by 6 bases and J by 3 bases. This CDR3 is 15 amino acids long. CDR1 and CDR2 from the germline V gene are SEHNR and FQNEAQ (reference sequence). CDR3 region: CASSFTDRGDYEQYF. In DNA form, the CDR3 reads TGTGCCAGCAGTTTTACGGACAGGGGTGACTACGAGCAGTACTTC.

The J gene is TRBJ2-1, the V gene TRBV20-1, with 7 bases lining up with TRBD2. Losses at the gene ends were 2 bases for V and 2 bases for J; bases not matched to a gene: 6. The CDR3 loop spans 15 amino acids. Per the germline V gene, CDR1 is DFQATT and CDR2 is SNEGSKA (reference sequence). Here the CDR3 reads CSARPGLGAYNEQFF. The CDR3 DNA reads as TGCAGTGCTAGACCAGGACTAGGTGCCTACAATGAGCAGTTCTTC.

The chain has TRBV7-2 and TRBJ2-1, with D possibly matching TRBD1 (6 bases). Germline V lookup: CDR1 SGHTA, CDR2 FQGNSA. Trimming pared 5 bases from V and 3 bases from J, leaving 11 bases between. The CDR3 runs to 14 residues. CDR3 bases: TGTGCCAGCAGCGGGGGACAAGTCTACAATGAGCAGTTCTTC. Amino acids: CASSGGQVYNEQFF.

In its sample, this clonotype was seen a few times. The chain recombines TRBV20-1 with TRBJ2-7, with D tentatively TRBD1 or TRBD2 (5 bases each). V shed 3 bases and J shed 0 bases, with 15 bases lying between them. The CDR3 covers 15 residues. In germline, CDR1 is DFQATT, CDR2 SNEGSKA (reference sequence). CDR3 residues: CSARGWDGNSYEQYF. CDR3 nucleotides: TGCAGTGCTAGGGGTTGGGACGGCAACTCCTACGAGCAGTACTTC.

This clonotype was seen a handful of times. The chain couples TRBV7-3 to TRBJ2-5; D is perhaps TRBD2 (5 bases). The germline V gene has CDR1 SGHTA and CDR2 FQGTGA. CDR3 length: 15 residues. V shed 2 bases and J shed 1 base, with 11 bases lying between them. The CDR3 region is CASSLGRDFQETQYF. CDR3 bases: TGTGCCAGCAGCTTAGGGAGAGACTTCCAAGAGACCCAGTACTTC.

This clonotype was picked up one time. Compared with germline, one end of the junction differs, possibly owing to a read error. This chain links TRBV5-1 with TRBJ1-2; TRBD1 matches 7 bases. The CDR3 has 14 amino acids. The germline V gene has CDR1 SGHRS and CDR2 YFSETQ. CDR3 nucleotide sequence: TGCGCCAGCAGCTTGGTAGAAGGGGGCCAGGGCTACATCTTC. The encoded protein is CASSLVEGGQGYIF.

CDR3 residues: CASSQAPGQANEKLFF. CDR3 coding DNA: TGTGCCAGCAGCCAAGCTCCGGGACAGGCTAATGAAAAACTGTTTTTT. V usage is TRBV4-2 and J usage is TRBJ1-4; 8 bases agree with TRBD1. The CDR3 runs 16 residues. V lost 1 base, J lost 3 bases, and 4 bases stayed unmatched. Germline values: CDR1 LGHNA, CDR2 YNFKEQ.

The gene calls are TRBV28 and TRBJ1-5; D is unresolved. V was trimmed by 4 bases and J by 7 bases, leaving 8 bases between them. The germline CDR1 and CDR2 sequences are MDHEN and SYDVKM. The CDR3 extends over 12 amino acids. CDR3 bases: TGTGCCAGCAGTTCCCATCACCAGCCCCAGCATTTT. It specifies CASSSHHQPQHF.

The rearrangement joins TRBV4-2 to TRBJ2-1; 11 positions match TRBD2. CDR1 and CDR2 (germline): LGHNA, YNFKEQ. This CDR3 region has 17 residues. J was trimmed by 9 bases and V by 1 base; bases with no gene match: 11. CDR3 in amino acids: CASSQGMELAGGFEQFF. Written as DNA, the CDR3 is TGTGCCAGCAGCCAAGGAATGGAGCTAGCGGGGGGTTTTGAGCAGTTCTTC.

This clonotype showed up just a few times. The V and J genes are TRBV25-1 and TRBJ2-2, with a possible D match to TRBD2 (5 bases). This CDR3 contains 12 residues. V was cut by 5 bases and J by 10 bases, with 11 bases left in between. Per germline, CDR1 MGHDK and CDR2 SYGVNS. The CDR3 reads CASSPGVEELFF. CDR3 nucleotide sequence: TGTGCCAGCAGTCCCGGGGTAGAGGAGCTGTTTTTT.

This clonotype was detected only a few times. V and J are TRBV10-3 and TRBJ1-1; TRBD1 matches 7 bases. V lost 10 bases and J lost 0; bases outside the gene matches: 8. Germline V gene lookup returns CDR1 ENHRY and CDR2 SYGVKD. This CDR3 contains 14 residues. DNA for the CDR3: TGTGCCACCCGGGGGGACAGTATGAACACTGAAGCTTTCTTT. Amino acids: CATRGDSMNTEAFF.

The CDR3: CASSQDLVGGLLIGDYTF. CDR3 sequence (DNA): TGCGCCAGCAGCCAAGATTTAGTAGGGGGCCTACTCATCGGCGACTACACCTTC. The V gene is TRBV4-3, the J gene TRBJ1-2; 7 positions agree with TRBD1. The germline V gene encodes CDR1 LGHNA and CDR2 YSLEER. This CDR3 comprises 18 residues. J gave up 10 bases and V 0 bases, and 20 bases lay outside the gene matches.

The genes are TRBV6-2 or TRBV6-3 and TRBJ2-7, with TRBD1 as a possible D gene (5 bases). The CDR3 runs to 15 residues. CDR1 and CDR2 from the germline V gene are MNHEY and SVGEGT. Trimming left V 2 bases short and J 3 bases short, with 14 bases between. The CDR3 reads CASSYAQGILYEQYF. In DNA, the CDR3 is TGTGCCAGCAGTTACGCCCAGGGAATTCTCTACGAGCAGTACTTC.

This clonotype came up many times. The chain links TRBV7-2 to TRBJ2-1; D is perhaps TRBD2 (5 bases). Germline values: CDR1 SGHTA, CDR2 FQGNSA. The CDR3 totals 14 residues. The V end lost 5 bases, the J end lost 6 bases, and 14 bases lay between the germline ends. The DNA for the CDR3 is TGTGCCAGCAGCCCTATTTCCGGGGTCAATGAGCAGTTCTTC. Translation: CASSPISGVNEQFF.

The V call is TRBV6-5, the J call TRBJ2-3, with 9 positions matching TRBD2. The V gene's germline CDR1 is MNHEY and CDR2 SVGAGI. Trimming removed 0 bases from V and 2 bases from J; junction bases left unmatched: 9. CDR3 length equals 18 residues. CDR3 region: CASSYSWVQRGDTDTQYF. The DNA for the CDR3 is TGTGCCAGCAGTTACTCGTGGGTGCAGCGGGGGGACACAGATACGCAGTATTTT.